The TCR beta chain under discussion was sequenced for a study of blood T cell repertoires in COVID-19. Germline assignment: CDR1 MNHEY and CDR2 SMNVEV (reference sequence). The CDR3 length is 13 residues. Trimming took 9 bases from V and 7 from J; bases not matched to a gene: 5. In the original workflow: Estimation of nucleated cell counts relied on the amplification of reference gene primers. Using immunoSEQ multiplex PCR, the repertoire was profiled, and TCRdb retains in-frame clones only, with some absent. V and J calls and clone size are as listed in that table; D and trimming were resolved from the DNA. There are some 110,000 clones in the sample; about four fifths occur only once, and roughly a tenth lies in the top ten.

The sequence came from a woman in her 70s with acute or convalescent COVID-19. Sequencing was performed on peripheral blood. The chain uses TRBV27 and TRBJ1-4, with 10 positions matching TRBD1. CDR3 DNA: TGTGCCAGTCGGACAGGGGGTAGTGAAAAACTGTTTTTT. This gives the protein CASRTGGSEKLFF.